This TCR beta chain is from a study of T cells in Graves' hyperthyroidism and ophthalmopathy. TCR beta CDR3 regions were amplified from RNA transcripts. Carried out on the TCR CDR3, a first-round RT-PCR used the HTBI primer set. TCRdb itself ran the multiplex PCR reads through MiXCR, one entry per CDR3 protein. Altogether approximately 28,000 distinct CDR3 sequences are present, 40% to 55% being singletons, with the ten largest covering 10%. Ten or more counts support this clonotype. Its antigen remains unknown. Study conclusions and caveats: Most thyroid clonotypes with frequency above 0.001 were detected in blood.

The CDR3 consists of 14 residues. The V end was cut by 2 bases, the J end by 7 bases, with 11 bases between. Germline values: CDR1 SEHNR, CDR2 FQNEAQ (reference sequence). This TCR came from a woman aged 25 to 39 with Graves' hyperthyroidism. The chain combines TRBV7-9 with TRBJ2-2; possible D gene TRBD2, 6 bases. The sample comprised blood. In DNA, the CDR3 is TGTGCCAGCAGCTTAACCCGGGACTTCGGGGAGCTGTTTTTT. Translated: CASSLTRDFGELFF. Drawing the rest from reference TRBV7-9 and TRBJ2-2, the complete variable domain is DTGVSQNPRHKITKRGQNVTFRCDPISEHNRLYWYRQTLGQGPEFLTYFQNEAQLEKSRLLSDRFSAERPKGSFSTLEIQRTEQGDSAMYLCASSLTRDFGELFFGEGSRLTVL.